What follows describes a single T cell receptor (beta chain). Its specificity is not known. V lost 4 bases to trimming and J lost 7 bases; unmatched junction nucleotides: 6. This CDR3 spans 13 amino acids. Germline CDR1 SGHVS, CDR2 FQNEAQ. This entry comes from a study of vaccination effects on CD4 cells after COVID-19. At the level of the study: Sampling occurred a median 72 days post second dose, range 14 to 241.

Assay: immunoSEQ multiplex PCR; the TCRdb copy retains only in-frame clones and omits some. Found here are about 22,000 clones, more than 65% of them singletons; the top ten hold roughly 10%. Study results and limitations: Marked clonal contraction was seen in infection- and vaccine-induced clones late after vaccination. Healthy vaccinees' vaccine-induced clones included only 1 of 255 cross-reacting with common cold coronaviruses.

Sequencing in the ViraFEST assay came after antigen-specific CD4+ T cells had been expanded with viral peptide pools, which were used to stimulate PBMC. When roughly eleven days of culture had elapsed, CD4+ T cells were isolated. Each participant was given two doses of one vaccine (BNT162b2 or mRNA-1273). The authors exchanged half the medium for IL-2 medium on days 3 and 7. The clonotype comes from a human donor who received a COVID-19 vaccine. The starting material was CD4+ T cells from PBMCs cultured with HCoV-NL63 spike peptides, obtained after COVID-19 vaccination. This chain connects TRBV7-8 to TRBJ1-1; 7 bases agree with TRBD1. The CDR3 loop is CASSSQGGGEAFF. The CDR3 region has the DNA TGTGCCAGCAGCTCCCAGGGGGGCGGTGAAGCTTTCTTT. Full variable domain (outside the CDR3, taken from reference TRBV7-8 and TRBJ1-1): GAGVSQSPRYKVAKRGQDVALRCDPISGHVSLFWYQQALGQGPEFLTYFQNEAQLDKSGLPSDRFFAERPEGSVSTLKIQRTQQEDSAVYLCASSSQGGGEAFFGQGTRLTVV.